One sample yielded the 7 T cell receptor beta chains listed below, sequenced in a study of CD8+CD57+ T cells in acquired aplastic anemia (dated by TCRdb to about 2018). Expansion of CD8+CD57+ cells had been shown by flow cytometry in the patients chosen for sequencing. Sequencing relied on an Illumina HiSeq 2000. Profiling of TCR beta VDJ combinations and CDR3 sequences used genomic DNA as the template. TCRdb handled the public reads itself, with Q25 trimming in fastp and clone calling in MiXCR, and kept productive beta chains. CDR3 protein duplicates are merged, each entry listing the most common genes and DNA. This sample comprises roughly 93,000 distinct CDR3 sequences, about 66% of them detected only once. The ten most abundant clones make up about 62% of the sample. Material: sorted CD4+, CD8+, or CD8+CD57+ T cells (not recorded which) from PBMCs. These receptors were collected from a human donor with aplastic anemia.

The chain employs TRBV25-1 and TRBJ2-1, with a weak D call TRBD1 (5 bases). V was shortened by 1 base and J by 7 bases, with 8 bases between the two germline ends. The germline V gene has CDR1 MGHDK and CDR2 SYGVNS. The CDR3 loop spans 13 amino acids. The CDR3 spells CASSEWAGNEQFF. The CDR3 coding sequence is TGTGCCAGCAGTGAATGGGCAGGGAATGAGCAGTTCTTC. The whole variable domain, filled in from reference TRBV25-1 and TRBJ2-1, reads EADIYQTPRYLVIGTGKKITLECSQTMGHDKMYWYQQDPGMELHLIHYSYGVNSTEKGDLSSESTVSRIRTEHFPLTLESARPSHTSQYLCASSEWAGNEQFFGPGTRLTVL.

The CDR3 nucleotides are TGCGCCAGCAGCTTGGTAGGCCGCTCTCAAGAGACCCAGTACTTC. Encoded protein: CASSLVGRSQETQYF. The chain employs TRBV5-1 and TRBJ2-5; no clear D gene. The germline V gene encodes CDR1 SGHRS and CDR2 YFSETQ. CDR3 size: 15 residues. V shed 0 bases and J shed 2 bases, with 11 bases lying between them.

Many counts were recorded for this clonotype. This chain joins TRBV7-9 and TRBJ2-7; D may be TRBD2 (7 bases). The CDR3 consists of 14 residues. With 1 base removed from V and 6 bases from J, the gap between germline ends came to 13 bases. Germline lookup yields CDR1 SEHNR and CDR2 FQNEAQ (reference sequence). For the CDR3, the DNA is TGTGCCAGCAGCTTAGGGCGGGGGCGCAGCGAGCAGTACTTC. Its protein is CASSLGRGRSEQYF.

V usage is TRBV10-3 and J usage is TRBJ1-3, with D unclear. This CDR3 is built from 14 residues. CDR1 and CDR2 from the germline V gene are ENHRY and SYGVKD. Trimming removed 6 bases from V and 2 bases from J, with 11 bases in between. CDR3 loop: CAIRSDGAGNTIYF. The CDR3 DNA sequence: TGTGCCATCAGGTCCGACGGGGCTGGAAACACCATATATTTT.

This chain joins TRBV24-1 and TRBJ2-3; no clear D gene. V lost 1 base to trimming and J lost 5 bases, with 18 bases between them. CDR3 size: 17 residues. Germline V gives CDR1 KGHDR, CDR2 SFDVKD. CDR3 sequence: CATSDFGPGSAVDTQYF. The CDR3, as DNA: TGTGCCACCAGTGATTTCGGTCCAGGCTCCGCCGTAGATACGCAGTATTTT.

The chain couples TRBV6-5 to TRBJ2-5; D perhaps matches TRBD2 (5 bases). Trimming took 7 bases from V and 3 from J, leaving 9 bases between them. This CDR3 region has 12 residues. The germline V gene encodes CDR1 MNHEY and CDR2 SVGAGI. The CDR3 nucleotides read TGTGCCAGCAAGGTGGGAGAAGAGACCCAGTACTTC. Residues: CASKVGEETQYF.

In this sample, this clonotype turned up a few times. The rearrangement links TRBV20-1 to TRBJ2-7, with D possibly matching TRBD2 (5 bases). CDR3 size: 14 residues. Germline V CDR1 and CDR2: DFQATT, SNEGSKA (reference sequence). With 3 bases removed from V and 2 bases from J, the gap between germline ends came to 14 bases. CDR3 sequence: CSASRGAGPYEQYF. DNA of the CDR3: TGCAGTGCTAGTCGGGGAGCAGGTCCCTACGAGCAGTACTTC.